The rows below give T cell receptor beta chains drawn from one sample of a study of blood T cell repertoires in COVID-19. Clones were sequenced by immunoSEQ multiplex PCR, and TCRdb holds only the in-frame ones, with some missing. Of around 280,000 clones in the sample, approximately 86% were seen once. Sequencing was performed on peripheral blood. All receptors come from a woman aged 25-40 years who had recovered from COVID-19. Each CDR3 is given with its conserved first and last residue. A D gene is named only where the DNA matches it firmly. A clone size is listed for some rows: how often the clone was seen (once, few, many), or a class if it is expanded.

d_call,clone_size,j_call,v_call,cdr3_nt,cdr3_aa
TRBD1,-,TRBJ2-7,TRBV2,TGTGCCAGCACTCGGGACAGGGGTACCGAGCAGTACTTC,CASTRDRGTEQYF
-,-,TRBJ1-1,TRBV12-3/TRBV12-4,TGTGCCAGCAGCGCGACGGGGGGGACTGAAGCTTTCTTT,CASSATGGTEAFF
TRBD2,-,TRBJ2-1,TRBV19,TGTGCCAGTAGTATATGGACTAGCGGAAACAATGAGCAGTTCTTC,CASSIWTSGNNEQFF
-,-,TRBJ2-5,TRBV19,TGTGCCAGTAGTCGCGGGACAGTCCAAGAGACCCAGTACTTC,CASSRGTVQETQYF
TRBD2,-,TRBJ2-1,TRBV6-7,TGTGCCAGCAGTTACTCTATCACTAGCGGGATTTACAATGAGCAGTTCTTC,CASSYSITSGIYNEQFF
TRBD1,-,TRBJ2-3,TRBV28,TGTGCCAGCAGTTCGGTAAGGACAGGGGACGCAGATACGCAGTATTTT,CASSSVRTGDADTQYF
TRBD2,-,TRBJ2-5,TRBV5-4,TGTGCCAGCAGCTCAGTAGCGGGGGGGCCGGTTGCCGAGACCCAGTACTTC,CASSSVAGGPVAETQYF
TRBD1,-,TRBJ2-3,TRBV6-5,TGTGCCAGTATGGGACAGAGCACAGATACGCAGTATTTT,CASMGQSTDTQYF
-,-,TRBJ2-3,TRBV5-4,TGTGCCAGCAGCTTAGGGACTGTGGGTGGAGATACGCAGTATTTT,CASSLGTVGGDTQYF
-,-,TRBJ2-5,TRBV15,TGTGCCACCAGCAGCCGGGAACCCAAAGAGACCCAGTACTTC,CATSSREPKETQYF
-,once,TRBJ2-5,TRBV3-1/TRBV3-2,TGTGCCAGCAGCCGGACAGCCGGACTCCAAGAGACCCAGTACTTC,CASSRTAGLQETQYF
-,once,TRBJ1-2,TRBV28,TGTGCCAGCAGTATCAGGGGCTCTGGCTACACCTTC,CASSIRGSGYTF
TRBD1,-,TRBJ1-5,TRBV9,TGTGCCAGCAGCGTAGATGACAGGGATCAGCCCCAGCATTTT,CASSVDDRDQPQHF
TRBD2,-,TRBJ2-5,TRBV11-1,TGTGCCAGCAGCTTAAGTTTGAGCGGGATTGAAGAGACCCAGTACTTC,CASSLSLSGIEETQYF
-,-,TRBJ2-3,TRBV19,TGTGCCAGTAGTATAGATCTTGAGGCCCCCGGCACAGATACGCAGTATTTT,CASSIDLEAPGTDTQYF
-,-,TRBJ2-7,TRBV5-6,TGTGCCAGCAGCTTGGGGGACATCTACTACGAGCAGTACTTC,CASSLGDIYYEQYF
-,-,TRBJ2-1,TRBV3-1/TRBV3-2,TGTGCCAGCAGCCAAGCCCTACTGAGGGGGGGCGCTTACAATGAGCAGTTCTTC,CASSQALLRGGAYNEQFF
-,-,TRBJ2-3,TRBV7-9,TGTGCCAGCAGCTTTAATGCAGATACGCAGTATTTT,CASSFNADTQYF
-,-,TRBJ1-1,TRBV30,TGTGCCTGGAGTGTTGCTGCGGAGGCTTTCTTT,CAWSVAAEAFF
-,-,TRBJ2-1,TRBV5-1,TGCGCCAGCAGCTTGGAGTTTAGCGCCAATGAGCAGTTCTTC,CASSLEFSANEQFF
-,-,TRBJ1-2,TRBV23-1,TGCGCCAGCAGTCAACCGCAGGTTTATGGCTACACCTTC,CASSQPQVYGYTF
TRBD1,-,TRBJ2-1,TRBV11-1,TGTGCCAGCAGCGTGCTAGTTAAGGGGGCAAATGAGCAGTTCTTC,CASSVLVKGANEQFF
TRBD1,-,TRBJ2-2,TRBV19,TGTGCCAGTAGTGTTGGACAGGGGCCGGGCACCGGGGAGCTGTTTTTT,CASSVGQGPGTGELFF
TRBD2,-,TRBJ2-5,TRBV7-2,TGTGCCAGCAGCTCGGGACTAGCGGGAGAGACCCAGTACTTC,CASSSGLAGETQYF
TRBD1,-,TRBJ2-7,TRBV28,TGTGCCAGCAGCCATTACAGGGGCTCCTACGAGCAGTACTTC,CASSHYRGSYEQYF
TRBD1,-,TRBJ1-1,TRBV6-2/TRBV6-3,TGTGCCAGCAGTAAAAACCGGGACAGCCAGAGAGCTTTCTTT,CASSKNRDSQRAFF
TRBD2,few,TRBJ2-1,TRBV4-2,TGTGCCAGCAGCCAAGAACGCGGGAGGGGATACAATGAGCAGTTCTTC,CASSQERGRGYNEQFF
-,-,TRBJ1-5,TRBV27,TGTGCCAGCAGTTCCTCAGTCAATCAGCCCCAGCATTTT,CASSSSVNQPQHF
TRBD1,-,TRBJ1-1,TRBV19,TGTGCCAGTAGTATAGGGACAGGGGGCATCGCTGAAGCTTTCTTT,CASSIGTGGIAEAFF
-,-,TRBJ2-7,TRBV11-2,TGTGCCAGCAGCTCACCTAGGATCTACGAGCAGTACTTC,CASSSPRIYEQYF
-,-,TRBJ2-5,TRBV3-1/TRBV3-2,TGTGCCAGCAGTGATGGGGCAGAGACCCAGTACTTC,CASSDGAETQYF
TRBD1,-,TRBJ2-7,TRBV10-3,TGTGCCACCAGGACAGGCGGAGTCGACGAGCAGTACTTC,CATRTGGVDEQYF
-,-,TRBJ2-7,TRBV11-3,TGTGCCAGCAGCTTAGACAGCGAGTCCTACGAGCAGTACTTC,CASSLDSESYEQYF
-,-,TRBJ1-2,TRBV6-5,TGTGCCAGCAGGACGGGTGGCGGCTATGGCTACACCTTC,CASRTGGGYGYTF
-,-,TRBJ1-5,TRBV5-4,TGTGCCAGCAGCTTGGACAGGGATCAGCCCCAGCATTTT,CASSLDRDQPQHF
-,-,TRBJ2-3,TRBV5-5,TGTGCCAGCAGCTTGGCGCCAGCGACAGATACGCAGTATTTT,CASSLAPATDTQYF
-,-,TRBJ2-2,TRBV6-1,TGTGCCAGCAGTGAATCTGGCCGGAGATCCGGGGAGCTGTTTTTT,CASSESGRRSGELFF
TRBD1,-,TRBJ1-1,TRBV19,TGTGCCAGTAGTATGGGACAGGGAGGTGTGAACACTGAAGCTTTCTTT,CASSMGQGGVNTEAFF
-,-,TRBJ2-6,TRBV4-1,TGCGCCAGCAGCCAAATCTCCGGGAGCGGAGCCAACGTCCTGACTTTC,CASSQISGSGANVLTF
-,-,TRBJ2-2,TRBV6-5,TGTGCCAGCAGAAAACAGGGGAACACCGGGGAGCTGTTTTTT,CASRKQGNTGELFF
TRBD1,-,TRBJ1-2,TRBV30,TGTGCCTGGAGTGTGGAGGGGGCTGAAGGCTACACCTTC,CAWSVEGAEGYTF
TRBD1,-,TRBJ2-7,TRBV23-1,TGCGCCAGACCGGGACAGAAATCCTACGAGCAGTACTTC,CARPGQKSYEQYF
-,-,TRBJ2-1,TRBV10-2,TGCGCCACGTCCTCCAATGAGCAGTTCTTC,CATSSNEQFF
TRBD2,-,TRBJ2-5,TRBV15,TGTGCCACCAGCACCAGAAAAGCGGGGGGCGAAGAGACCCAGTACTTC,CATSTRKAGGEETQYF
TRBD2,-,TRBJ2-5,TRBV7-2,TGTGCCAGCAGCCCCTCAACTAGCGGGAGGGCGGGGAAGACCCAGTACTTC,CASSPSTSGRAGKTQYF